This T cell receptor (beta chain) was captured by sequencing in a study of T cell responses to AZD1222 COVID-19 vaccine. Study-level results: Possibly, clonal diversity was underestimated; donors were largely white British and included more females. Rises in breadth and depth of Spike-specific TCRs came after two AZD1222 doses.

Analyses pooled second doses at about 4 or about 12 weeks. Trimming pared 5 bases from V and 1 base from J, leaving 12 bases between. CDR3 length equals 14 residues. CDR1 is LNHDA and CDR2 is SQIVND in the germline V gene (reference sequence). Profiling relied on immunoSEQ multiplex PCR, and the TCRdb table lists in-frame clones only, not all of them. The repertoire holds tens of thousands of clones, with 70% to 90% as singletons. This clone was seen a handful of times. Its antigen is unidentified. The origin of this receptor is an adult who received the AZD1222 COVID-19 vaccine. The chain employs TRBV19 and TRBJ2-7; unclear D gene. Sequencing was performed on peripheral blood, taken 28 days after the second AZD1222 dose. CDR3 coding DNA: TGTGCCAGTAGTTTCCCCGGGTCATCCTACGAGCAGTACTTC. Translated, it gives CASSFPGSSYEQYF.